Given below is one T cell receptor (beta chain) in context. The antigen remains undetermined. The data are from a study of shared clonotypes between healthy human individuals. The wider study: A few men and a couple of women, aged 18 to 49, were donors. General study results and limits: Sample collection involved blood only; tissue repertoires are likely different. In having few donors, the study represented limited genetic and exposure-history diversity.

The CDR3 totals 12 residues. The V and J ends lost 3 bases and 6 bases respectively, with 9 bases between them. Germline CDR1 MGHRA, CDR2 YSYEKL. TCRdb keeps only in-frame clones here, not all; method: immunoSEQ multiplex PCR. The sample has about 320,000 clones, roughly 87% seen once. Healthy HIV-negative adults with no recent acute infections or vaccinations were recruited as donors. The chain carries TRBV4-1 and TRBJ2-7, with no clear D. The TCR sequence derives from a man aged 18 to 35 in good health. Material for sequencing was memory CD8+ T cells sorted from blood. Regarding subset: CD45RO+ cells pooled with CCR7-negative TemRA cells. CDR3 sequence (DNA): TGCGCCAGCAGCCATAAGGGCTCCGAGCAGTACTTC. This sequence encodes CASSHKGSEQYF.